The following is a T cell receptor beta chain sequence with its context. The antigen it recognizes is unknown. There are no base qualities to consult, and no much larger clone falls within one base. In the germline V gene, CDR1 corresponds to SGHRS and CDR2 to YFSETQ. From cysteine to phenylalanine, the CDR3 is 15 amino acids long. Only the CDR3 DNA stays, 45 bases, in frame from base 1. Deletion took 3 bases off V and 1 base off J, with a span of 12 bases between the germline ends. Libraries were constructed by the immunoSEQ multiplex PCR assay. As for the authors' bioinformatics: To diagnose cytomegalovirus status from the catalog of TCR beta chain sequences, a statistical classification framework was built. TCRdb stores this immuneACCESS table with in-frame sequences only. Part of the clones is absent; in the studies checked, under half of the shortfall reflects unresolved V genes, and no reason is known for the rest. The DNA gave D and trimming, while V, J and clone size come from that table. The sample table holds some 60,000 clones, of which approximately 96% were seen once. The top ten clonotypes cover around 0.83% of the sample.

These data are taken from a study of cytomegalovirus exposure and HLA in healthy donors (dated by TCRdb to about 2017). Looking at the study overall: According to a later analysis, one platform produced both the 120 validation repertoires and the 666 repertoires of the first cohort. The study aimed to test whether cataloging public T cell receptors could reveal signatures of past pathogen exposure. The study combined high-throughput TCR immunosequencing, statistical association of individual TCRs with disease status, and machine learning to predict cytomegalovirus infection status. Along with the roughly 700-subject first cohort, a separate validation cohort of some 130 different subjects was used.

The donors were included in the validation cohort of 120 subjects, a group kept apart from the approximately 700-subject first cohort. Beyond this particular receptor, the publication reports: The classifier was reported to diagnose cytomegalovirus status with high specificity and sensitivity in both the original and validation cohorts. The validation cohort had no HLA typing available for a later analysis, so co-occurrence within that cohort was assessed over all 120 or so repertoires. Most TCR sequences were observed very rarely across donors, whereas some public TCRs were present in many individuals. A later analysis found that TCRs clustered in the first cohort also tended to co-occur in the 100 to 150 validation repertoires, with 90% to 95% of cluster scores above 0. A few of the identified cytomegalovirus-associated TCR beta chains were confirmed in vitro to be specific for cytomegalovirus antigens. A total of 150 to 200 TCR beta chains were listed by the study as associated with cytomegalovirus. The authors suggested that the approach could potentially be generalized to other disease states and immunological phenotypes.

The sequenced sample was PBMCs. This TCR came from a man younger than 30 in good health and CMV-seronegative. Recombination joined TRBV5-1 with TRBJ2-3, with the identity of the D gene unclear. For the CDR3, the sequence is CASSSSRVGTDTQYF. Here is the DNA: TGCGCCAGCAGCTCGAGCCGGGTTGGCACAGATACGCAGTATTTT.